This TCR beta chain was captured in a study of Ad26.COV2.S vaccination and SARS-CoV-2 variants. Turning to the study itself: Vaccine-arm donor from the placebo-controlled COV1001 Ad26.COV2.S trial. The vaccine Ad26.COV2.S was put into the muscle once, or twice with 56 days between.

Study findings and constraints: Substantial breadth was reportedly displayed by spike-specific CD8+ and CD4+ T cell responses after vaccination. Vaccine and placebo groups showed comparable non-spike TCR breadth.

Stated treatment: roughly 20 received Ad26.COV2.S at low or high dose, single or two shots; about 5 received placebo; per-sample allocation not given. Sampling happened 63 days after the first vaccine or placebo injection. Clones were sequenced by immunoSEQ multiplex PCR, and TCRdb holds only the in-frame ones, with some missing. The table has roughly 400,000 clones, about 90% seen once. The V and J ends lost 1 base and 4 bases respectively, with 17 bases between them. Germline lookup yields CDR1 SGHNT and CDR2 YYREEE (reference sequence). The CDR3 covers 17 residues. A remark on this clone: Its specificity is unknown.

V gene TRBV5-4 combines with J gene TRBJ2-2, with D perhaps TRBD1 (5 bases). The receptor comes from a person aged 18-65 years who received the Ad26.COV2.S COVID-19 vaccine or a placebo. Sequencing was performed on peripheral blood, taken in a trial of Ad26.COV2.S vaccine versus placebo. The CDR3 spells CASSLRGPGLGTGELFF. DNA for the CDR3: TGTGCCAGCAGCTTGAGGGGTCCGGGCCTGGGCACCGGGGAGCTGTTTTTT.